These 21 T cell receptor beta chains were all obtained from the same sample, sequenced in a study of cytomegalovirus exposure and HLA in healthy donors. Primers for the PCR totalled 60 Vbeta and 13 Jbeta. TCRdb keeps only in-frame clones here, not all; method: immunoSEQ multiplex PCR. Here the sample spans some 120,000 clones, 85% to 90% being singletons. Sequenced: PBMCs. The receptors shown here come from a woman in her thirties in good health and CMV-seropositive.

The chain recombines TRBV6-1 with TRBJ2-2, with a weak D call TRBD2 (6 bases). The V end was cut by 1 base, the J end by 6 bases, with 12 bases between. Germline CDR1 is MNHNS and CDR2 is SASEGT. The length of the CDR3 is 15 residues. Written as DNA, the CDR3 is TGTGCCAGCAGTGAAGGGGTGGGGGAGGCCGGGGAGCTGTTTTTT. Protein sequence: CASSEGVGEAGELFF.

This clone has just a few counts. The chain uses TRBV5-1 and TRBJ1-2; 7 nucleotides match TRBD1. Germline CDR1 is SGHRS and CDR2 is YFSETQ. The V gene end was trimmed by 3 bases and the J gene end by 8 bases; junction bases not matched to a gene: 7. CDR3 length equals 13 residues. CDR3 coding DNA: TGCGCCAGCAGCTCTCGACAGGGAGTAGGCTACACCTTC. It codes for CASSSRQGVGYTF.

This chain uses TRBV28 with TRBJ2-5; perhaps TRBD1 as D (6 bases). The CDR3 has 15 residues. In germline, CDR1 is MDHEN, CDR2 SYDVKM. Trimming took off 2 bases at V and 4 bases at J, with 14 bases between the two ends. Here the CDR3 DNA reads TGTGCCAGCAGTTTAGCGTCGGGCAGGGGAGAGACCCAGTACTTC. This translates into CASSLASGRGETQYF.

The chain joins TRBV10-3 to TRBJ2-7; D might be TRBD2 (5 bases). This CDR3 contains 16 residues. Germline V gene lookup returns CDR1 ENHRY and CDR2 SYGVKD. Trimming left V 1 base short and J 0 bases short, with 13 bases between. Here the CDR3 DNA reads TGTGCCATCAGTGAGTGGGAGACCAGGAGCTCCTACGAGCAGTACTTC. It translates to CAISEWETRSSYEQYF.

This clone was picked up one time. This chain connects TRBV29-1 to TRBJ2-1, with 8 bases lining up with TRBD2. J was trimmed by 2 bases and V by 8 bases; bases with no gene match: 11. Germline values: CDR1 SQVTM, CDR2 ANQGSEA. The CDR3 runs 15 residues. The CDR3 here is CSSTGAGGTYNEQFF. The DNA for the CDR3 is TGCAGCTCAACGGGGGCGGGGGGAACCTACAATGAGCAGTTCTTC.

This clone was counted between two and nine times. This chain links TRBV2 with TRBJ1-6; D uncertain. The V gene lost 6 bases and the J gene lost 3 bases, with 12 bases spanning the gap. Germline loops: CDR1 SNHLY, CDR2 FYNNEI. The CDR3 totals 15 residues. CDR3 residues: CASSLDSLYNSPLHF. The CDR3 coding sequence is TGTGCCAGCAGCCTAGACTCACTCTATAATTCACCCCTCCACTTT.

The chain links TRBV30 to TRBJ2-7; possibly TRBD1 for D (5 bases). The germline V gene encodes CDR1 GTSNPN and CDR2 SVGIG (reference sequence). The CDR3 spans 12 residues. V lost 1 base and J 3 bases, leaving 7 bases between the germline ends. CDR3 loop: CAWSGDSYEQYF. CDR3 nucleotide sequence: TGTGCCTGGAGTGGAGACAGCTACGAGCAGTACTTC.

The chain links TRBV2 to TRBJ2-7, with no clear D. Trimming took 3 bases from V and 2 from J, leaving 8 bases between them. Germline V gene data show CDR1 as SNHLY and CDR2 as FYNNEI. CDR3 length equals 13 residues. The chain's CDR3 is CASSESGTYEQYF. CDR3 coding DNA: TGTGCCAGCAGTGAGTCAGGAACCTACGAGCAGTACTTC.

The gene calls are TRBV29-1 and TRBJ2-7; 7 bases map to TRBD1. This CDR3 spans 13 amino acids. Germline loops: CDR1 SQVTM, CDR2 ANQGSEA. Losses at the gene ends were 7 bases for V and 5 bases for J; bases not matched to a gene: 11. CDR3 amino acids: CSAAIGGSDEQYF. The CDR3 DNA follows: TGCAGCGCTGCGATAGGGGGCAGCGACGAGCAGTACTTC.

The chain combines TRBV5-8 with TRBJ1-1, with no clear D. V was clipped by 0 bases and J by 7 bases, with 7 bases between them. CDR1 SGHTS and CDR2 YDEGEE come from the germline V gene. CDR3 size: 12 residues. The CDR3 coding sequence is TGTGCCAGCAGCTTGGGTGGCTTTGAAGCTTTCTTT. This codes for CASSLGGFEAFF.

In nucleotides, the CDR3 is TGCGCCAGCAGCTTGGCTTTTCGGAGGTACAATGAGCAGTTCTTC. Residues: CASSLAFRRYNEQFF. The chain couples TRBV5-1 to TRBJ2-1, with a tentative D call TRBD2 (5 bases). In germline, CDR1 is SGHRS, CDR2 YFSETQ. The CDR3 is 15 residues long. Trimming pared 0 bases from V and 4 bases from J, leaving 11 bases between.

The chain has TRBV28 and TRBJ2-7; TRBD2 is a possible D gene (6 bases). The CDR3 loop spans 15 amino acids. The germline gives CDR1 MDHEN, CDR2 SYDVKM. Trimming removed 6 bases from V and 0 bases from J, with 15 bases in between. CDR3 sequence (DNA): TGTGCCAGCAGCTTTGGGGGGAGGAGCTCCTACGAGCAGTACTTC. As protein: CASSFGGRSSYEQYF.

This clone was seen a single time. V is TRBV30 and J is TRBJ2-5; tentatively, D is TRBD1 (7 bases). Per germline, CDR1 GTSNPN and CDR2 SVGIG (reference sequence). V dropped 3 bases and J dropped 0 bases, with 17 bases sitting between them. The CDR3 is 16 residues long. CDR3 residues: CAWSVKEGAHQETQYF. CDR3 bases: TGTGCCTGGAGCGTAAAGGAGGGGGCCCACCAAGAGACCCAGTACTTC.

This sequence joins TRBV28 and TRBJ1-1; weak D call: TRBD1 (6 bases). Germline CDR1 is MDHEN and CDR2 is SYDVKM. The V and J ends lost 5 bases and 0 bases respectively, with 13 bases between them. The CDR3 runs to 15 residues. CDR3 nucleotide sequence: TGTGCCAGCAGTATACCGGGACAAGTGAACACTGAAGCTTTCTTT. Residues: CASSIPGQVNTEAFF.

The chain recombines TRBV5-1 with TRBJ1-2; weak D call: TRBD1 (5 bases). Trimming shortened V by 1 base and J by 2 bases, and 6 bases separated the two germline ends. CDR1 is SGHRS, CDR2 YFSETQ, per germline. The CDR3 spans 13 residues. Here the CDR3 DNA reads TGCGCCAGCAGCTTGCCAGGGAACTATGGCTACACCTTC. As protein: CASSLPGNYGYTF.

The chain employs TRBV2 and TRBJ2-1; 13 bases fit TRBD2. After removal of 8 bases from V and 4 bases from J, the junction contained 2 bases not matched to a gene. From germline, CDR1 is SNHLY and CDR2 FYNNEI. This CDR3 region has 14 residues. CDR3 bases: TGTGCCAGCTGGGGACTAGCGGGATACAATGAGCAGTTCTTC. Protein: CASWGLAGYNEQFF. Combining the CDR3 with reference TRBV2 and TRBJ2-1 gives the whole variable domain EPEVTQTPSHQVTQMGQEVILRCVPISNHLYFYWYRQILGQKVEFLVSFYNNEISEKSEIFDDQFSVERPDGSNFTLKIRSTKLEDSAMYFCASWGLAGYNEQFFGPGTRLTVL.

J is TRBJ1-1 and V is TRBV6-5, with D possibly matching TRBD1 (5 bases). The CDR3 has 14 residues. V was trimmed by 4 bases and J by 1 base, leaving 10 bases between them. Germline V gene sequence: CDR1 MNHEY, CDR2 SVGAGI. CDR3 DNA sequence: TGTGCCAGCAGTTTAAGGACACCGAACACTGAAGCTTTCTTT. It specifies CASSLRTPNTEAFF.

The J gene is TRBJ2-7, the V gene TRBV19; TRBD2 matches at 14 bases. V gave up 4 bases and J gave up 4 bases; unmatched junction bases: 6. Germline V gene sequence: CDR1 LNHDA, CDR2 SQIVND (reference sequence). The length of the CDR3 is 16 residues. CDR3 sequence: CASSKAGTSGSYEQYF. In DNA form, the CDR3 reads TGTGCCAGTAGTAAGGCCGGGACTAGCGGGAGTTACGAGCAGTACTTC.

The CDR3 region is CASSLVQLSSYNSPLHF. The CDR3 region has the DNA TGTGCCAGCAGCTTAGTTCAACTGAGCTCCTATAATTCACCCCTCCACTTT. V usage is TRBV7-9 and J usage is TRBJ1-6; D is undetermined. The CDR3 spans 17 residues. V lost 1 base, J lost 0 bases, and 10 bases lay in between. CDR1 is SEHNR and CDR2 is FQNEAQ in the germline V gene (reference sequence). Based on the CDR3 plus reference TRBV7-9 and TRBJ1-6, the full variable domain is DTGVSQNPRHKITKRGQNVTFRCDPISEHNRLYWYRQTLGQGPEFLTYFQNEAQLEKSRLLSDRFSAERPKGSFSTLEIQRTEQGDSAMYLCASSLVQLSSYNSPLHFGNGTRLTVT.

This chain joins TRBV28 and TRBJ2-7; the D is unclear. The CDR3 extends over 14 amino acids. V shed 7 bases and J shed 3 bases, with 16 bases lying between them. The V gene's germline CDR1 is MDHEN and CDR2 SYDVKM. The CDR3 spells CASIGTAQDYEQYF. CDR3 in DNA: TGTGCCAGCATTGGAACCGCTCAGGACTACGAGCAGTACTTC.

This rearrangement joins TRBV5-1 to TRBJ2-7, with 9 bases lining up with TRBD1. V shed 5 bases, J shed 5 bases, and the junction held 11 bases outside the gene matches. The germline V gene encodes CDR1 SGHRS and CDR2 YFSETQ. The length of the CDR3 is 15 residues. DNA of the CDR3: TGCGCCAGCAGTCCCTCGGGACAGGGTGGGGACGAGCAGTACTTC. Its translation is CASSPSGQGGDEQYF. The variable domain in full, completed from reference TRBV5-1 and TRBJ2-7, reads KAGVTQTPRYLIKTRGQQVTLSCSPISGHRSVSWYQQTPGQGLQFLFEYFSETQRNKGNFPGRFSGRQFSNSRSEMNVSTLELGDSALYLCASSPSGQGGDEQYFGPGTRLTVT.